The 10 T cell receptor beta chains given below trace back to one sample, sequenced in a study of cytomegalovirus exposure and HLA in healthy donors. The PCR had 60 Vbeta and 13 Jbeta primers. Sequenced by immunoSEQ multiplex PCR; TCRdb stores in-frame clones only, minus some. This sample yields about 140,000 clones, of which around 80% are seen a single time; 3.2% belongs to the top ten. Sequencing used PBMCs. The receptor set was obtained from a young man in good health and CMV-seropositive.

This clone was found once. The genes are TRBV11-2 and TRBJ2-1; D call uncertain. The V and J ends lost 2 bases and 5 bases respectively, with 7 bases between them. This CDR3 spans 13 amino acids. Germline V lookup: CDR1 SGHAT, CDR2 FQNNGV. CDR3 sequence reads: CASSLFSDNEQFF. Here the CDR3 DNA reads TGTGCCAGCAGCTTATTCTCAGACAATGAGCAGTTCTTC.

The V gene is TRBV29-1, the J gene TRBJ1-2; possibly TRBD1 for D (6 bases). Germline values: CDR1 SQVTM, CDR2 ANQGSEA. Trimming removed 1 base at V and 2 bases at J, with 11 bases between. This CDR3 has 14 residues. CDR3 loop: CSVEGWTENYGYTF. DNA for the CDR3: TGCAGCGTTGAAGGGTGGACAGAGAACTATGGCTACACCTTC. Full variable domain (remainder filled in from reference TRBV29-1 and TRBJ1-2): SAVISQKPSRDICQRGTSLTIQCQVDSQVTMMFWYRQQPGQSLTLIATANQGSEATYESGFVIDKFPISRPNLTFSTLTVSNMSPEDSSIYLCSVEGWTENYGYTFGSGTRLTVV.

CDR3 sequence: CASSLSGRSEQYF. As DNA, the CDR3 is TGTGCCAGCAGCTTGAGCGGGAGGTCCGAGCAGTACTTC. The chain recombines TRBV11-2 with TRBJ2-7, with 9 positions matching TRBD2. The ends lost 3 bases at V and 6 bases at J; junction bases unmatched: 3. The CDR3 has 13 residues. Germline V gene lookup returns CDR1 SGHAT and CDR2 FQNNGV.

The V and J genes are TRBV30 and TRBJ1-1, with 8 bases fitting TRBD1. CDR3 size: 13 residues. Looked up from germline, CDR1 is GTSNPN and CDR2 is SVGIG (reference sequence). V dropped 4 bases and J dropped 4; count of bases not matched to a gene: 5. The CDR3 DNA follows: TGTGCCTGGAATCCCGGGACAGGCACTGAAGCTTTCTTT. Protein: CAWNPGTGTEAFF.

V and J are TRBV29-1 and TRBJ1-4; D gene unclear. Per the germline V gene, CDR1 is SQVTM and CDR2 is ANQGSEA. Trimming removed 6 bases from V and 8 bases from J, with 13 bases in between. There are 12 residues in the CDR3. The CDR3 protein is CSVRAPGEKLFF. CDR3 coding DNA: TGCAGCGTCCGGGCCCCGGGGGAAAAACTGTTTTTT.

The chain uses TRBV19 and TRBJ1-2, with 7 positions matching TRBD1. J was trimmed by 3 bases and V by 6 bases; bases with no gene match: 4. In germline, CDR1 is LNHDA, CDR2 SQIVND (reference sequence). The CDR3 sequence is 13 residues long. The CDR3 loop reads CASRPGTDYGYTF. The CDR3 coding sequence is TGTGCCAGTAGGCCAGGGACAGACTATGGCTACACCTTC.

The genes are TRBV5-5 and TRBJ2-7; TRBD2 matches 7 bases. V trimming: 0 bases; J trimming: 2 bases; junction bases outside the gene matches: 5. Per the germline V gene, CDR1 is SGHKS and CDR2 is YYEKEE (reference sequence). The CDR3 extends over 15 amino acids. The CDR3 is CASSLGSGSTYEQYF. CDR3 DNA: TGTGCCAGCAGCTTGGGTAGCGGGTCGACCTACGAGCAGTACTTC.

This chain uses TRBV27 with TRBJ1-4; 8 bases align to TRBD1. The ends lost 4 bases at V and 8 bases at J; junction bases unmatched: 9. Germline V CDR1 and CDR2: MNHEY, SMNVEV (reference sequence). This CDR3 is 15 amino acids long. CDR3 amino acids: CASSSPSRGQEKLFF. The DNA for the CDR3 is TGTGCCAGCAGTTCCCCGAGCAGGGGGCAGGAAAAACTGTTTTTT.

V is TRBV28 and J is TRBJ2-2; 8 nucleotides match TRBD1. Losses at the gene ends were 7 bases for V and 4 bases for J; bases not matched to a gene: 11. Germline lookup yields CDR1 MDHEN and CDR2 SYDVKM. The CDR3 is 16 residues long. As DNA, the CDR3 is TGTGCCAGCACCCCGAGCAGGGGGCTGACCACCGGGGAGCTGTTTTTT. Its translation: CASTPSRGLTTGELFF.

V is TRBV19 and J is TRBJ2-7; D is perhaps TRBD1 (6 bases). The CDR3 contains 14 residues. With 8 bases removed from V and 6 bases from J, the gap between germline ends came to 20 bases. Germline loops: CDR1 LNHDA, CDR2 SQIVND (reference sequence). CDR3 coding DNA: TGTGCCAGTTCCTCAAAGGGGGAATGGGGCGAGCAGTACTTC. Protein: CASSSKGEWGEQYF.